This entry concerns a single T cell receptor (beta chain). As yet, its antigen is unknown. This CDR3 has 13 residues. Trimming cost V 5 bases and J 6 bases, with 16 bases left between them. Germline CDR1 is GTSNPN and CDR2 is SVGIG (reference sequence). The entry originates in a study of monozygotic twins with cystic fibrosis. The data were produced by immunoSEQ multiplex PCR, yet TCRdb's version contains in-frame clones alone and is incomplete. The sample contains more than 25,000 clones, 90% of which appear only once. General study points: In 13 of 16 pairs, V gene usage was closest to the co-twin's. Nucleotide-identical clonotype sharing was significantly higher within monozygotic CF twin pairs than between unrelated CF individuals. Clonality was generally low (median about 0.01), higher in the most severe patients.

This rearrangement joins TRBV30 to TRBJ1-2; D unclear. The sequencing input was blood. The receptor comes from a girl aged 2-10 years with cystic fibrosis. The chain's CDR3 is CAWEPGQENGYTF. CDR3 nucleotides: TGTGCCTGGGAACCAGGTCAGGAGAATGGCTACACCTTC.